A selection of T cell receptor beta chains follows, all from one sample in a study of shared clonotypes between healthy human individuals. Repertoires were generated with immunoSEQ multiplex PCR, while TCRdb's copy carries only in-frame clones and drops some. The table has a few hundred thousand clones, 65% seen once. The sequencing input was memory CD4+ T cells sorted from blood. The receptor set was obtained from a man aged 25 to 40 in good health. The CDR3 runs from the conserved cysteine through the conserved F or W. The D gene is left open where the match is weak. The size field is filled for only some rows; it gives once, few, many or a size class.

size: -; V: TRBV5-4; J: TRBJ2-2; D: -; DNA: TGTGCCAGCAGCTTGGACGGGGGCGGCACCGGGGAGCTGTTTTTT; CDR3: CASSLDGGGTGELFF
size: once; V: TRBV2; J: TRBJ2-3; D: TRBD1; DNA: TGTGCCAGCAGTGAAGGAAAAGCCGGGACAGGGGGCTCAGATACGCAGTATTTT; CDR3: CASSEGKAGTGGSDTQYF
size: -; V: TRBV27; J: TRBJ2-2; D: TRBD1; DNA: TGTGCCAGCAGTCGACAGGGGACCGGGGAGCTGTTTTTT; CDR3: CASSRQGTGELFF
size: -; V: TRBV5-1; J: TRBJ2-7; D: TRBD1; DNA: TGCGCCAGCAACCACGGGACAGGGGCCTACGAGCAGTACTTC; CDR3: CASNHGTGAYEQYF
size: -; V: TRBV5-1; J: TRBJ1-3; D: -; DNA: TGCGCCAGCAGCTTGGGGTCGTCAGGCTACCTCTCTGGAAACACCATATATTTT; CDR3: CASSLGSSGYLSGNTIYF
size: few; V: TRBV27; J: TRBJ2-1; D: TRBD2; DNA: TGTGCCAGCAGTTACACCGCCGGGGTAGCGGGAGGTCCGGGCAGTGAGCAGTTCTTC; CDR3: CASSYTAGVAGGPGSEQFF
size: -; V: TRBV28; J: TRBJ2-1; D: TRBD2; DNA: TGTGCCAGCAGACCACAAGCGGGAGGGTCCTACAATGAGCAGTTCTTC; CDR3: CASRPQAGGSYNEQFF
size: -; V: TRBV5-1; J: TRBJ1-4; D: TRBD1; DNA: TGCGCCAGCAGCTTACTCCCGACAGGGTCTACTAATGAAAAACTGTTTTTT; CDR3: CASSLLPTGSTNEKLFF
size: -; V: TRBV30; J: TRBJ2-1; D: -; DNA: TGTGCCTGGAGTCCTCAAATCACGGACCTACGAAAGTTCTTC; CDR3: CAWSPQITDLRKFF
size: -; V: TRBV27; J: TRBJ2-5; D: -; DNA: TGTGCCAGCAGTACACGACAGGTAGAGACCCAGTACTTC; CDR3: CASSTRQVETQYF
size: -; V: TRBV20-1; J: TRBJ2-5; D: -; DNA: TGCAGTGAATGGGGGAGAGAGACCCAGTACTTC; CDR3: CSEWGRETQYF
size: few; V: TRBV25-1; J: TRBJ2-2; D: -; DNA: TGTGCCCACACCGATTTCACCGGGGAGCTGTTTTTT; CDR3: CAHTDFTGELFF
size: many; V: TRBV11-2; J: TRBJ1-4; D: TRBD1; DNA: TGTGCCAGCAGCCCCAGGGGGGTGGGAAAACTGTTTTTT; CDR3: CASSPRGVGKLFF
size: -; V: TRBV5-6; J: TRBJ1-2; D: -; DNA: TGTGCCAGCAGCTTGTCGGCTGCGGGCTACACCTTC; CDR3: CASSLSAAGYTF
size: -; V: TRBV5-4; J: TRBJ2-1; D: TRBD2; DNA: TGTGCCAGCAGCCGAGGACTAGCGGATGAGCAGTTCTTC; CDR3: CASSRGLADEQFF
size: many; V: TRBV6-1; J: TRBJ1-4; D: -; DNA: TGTGCCAGCTCGACAGCTATCAATGAAAAACTGTTTTTT; CDR3: CASSTAINEKLFF
size: -; V: TRBV5-4; J: TRBJ2-1; D: -; DNA: TGTGCCAGCAAGACGGGAAAGTCCTACAATGAGCAGTTCTTC; CDR3: CASKTGKSYNEQFF
size: -; V: TRBV18; J: TRBJ2-5; D: TRBD1; DNA: TGTGCCAGCTCACCGCCGGGACAGCTAATCGACGGATGGAGGACCCAGTACTTC; CDR3: CASSPPGQLIDGWRTQYF
size: once; V: TRBV6-6; J: TRBJ1-2; D: TRBD1; DNA: TGTGCCAGCAGTTTAGCGGGACAGGGATATCCCTATGGCTACACCTTC; CDR3: CASSLAGQGYPYGYTF
size: -; V: TRBV11-3; J: TRBJ2-5; D: TRBD1; DNA: TGTGCCAGCAGCACAGACAGGGAAGAGACCCAGTACTTC; CDR3: CASSTDREETQYF
size: -; V: TRBV5-1; J: TRBJ1-1; D: TRBD1; DNA: TGCGCCAGCAGCGGGACAGGGGGCACTGAAGCTTTCTTT; CDR3: CASSGTGGTEAFF
size: -; V: TRBV19; J: TRBJ2-7; D: -; DNA: TGTGCCAGTAGTATGGGTAGCGGACCCTACGAGCAGTACTTC; CDR3: CASSMGSGPYEQYF
size: -; V: TRBV11-1; J: TRBJ1-2; D: TRBD1; DNA: TGTGCCAGCAGCTGGGACAGAGGGGGCATCTATGGCTACACCTTC; CDR3: CASSWDRGGIYGYTF
size: -; V: TRBV5-5; J: TRBJ2-7; D: -; DNA: TGTGCCAGCAGCTTCAACCCACCGCTACCTGGGACGAACTACGAGCAGTACTTC; CDR3: CASSFNPPLPGTNYEQYF
size: few; V: TRBV11-3; J: TRBJ2-3; D: -; DNA: TGTGCCAGCAGCCTCCGATTCACAGATACGCAGTATTTT; CDR3: CASSLRFTDTQYF
size: -; V: TRBV2; J: TRBJ2-3; D: TRBD2; DNA: TGTGCCAGCGCACTAGCGGGGGTCACAGATACGCAGTATTTT; CDR3: CASALAGVTDTQYF
size: few; V: TRBV5-6; J: TRBJ1-4; D: -; DNA: TGTGCCAGCAGTCAACGAACAGGGCCCAATGAAAAACTGTTTTTT; CDR3: CASSQRTGPNEKLFF
size: -; V: TRBV5-1; J: TRBJ2-5; D: -; DNA: TGCGCCAGCAGCTTCCGAGGGAGGCACGTAGAGACCCAGTACTTC; CDR3: CASSFRGRHVETQYF
size: -; V: TRBV5-1; J: TRBJ2-3; D: TRBD2; DNA: TGCGCCAGCAGTCTCAGGGGACTAGCTACAGATACGCAGTATTTT; CDR3: CASSLRGLATDTQYF
size: many; V: TRBV7-2; J: TRBJ2-5; D: -; DNA: TGTGCCAGCAGCTTAGTTCTGAGCCAAGAGACCCAGTACTTC; CDR3: CASSLVLSQETQYF
size: -; V: TRBV14; J: TRBJ1-4; D: -; DNA: TGTGCCAGCAGCCAAGAGCAGGGAGCAAATGAAAAACTGTTTTTT; CDR3: CASSQEQGANEKLFF